This T cell receptor beta chain was observed in a study of T cell repertoires in cytomegalovirus infection. Study-level background: An indication of both CMV infection and matching HLA type came from public TCR beta signatures.

TCRdb reanalysed the reads using MiXCR and keeps one entry per CDR3 protein. The data contain about 180,000 distinct CDR3 sequences, about 22% of them singletons. This clonotype was detected a few times. Its antigen is unknown. This CDR3 region has 16 residues. The germline CDR1 and CDR2 sequences are SGHTA and FQGNSA. V was pared by 1 base and J by 0 bases, with 11 bases between. The specimen comprised CD8+ T cells from cultured PBMCs, sampled from culture after CMV antigen stimulation. The chain combines TRBV7-2 with TRBJ2-3, with D perhaps matching TRBD1 (5 bases). The receptor was derived from a human donor in good health (CMV status not recorded). Some clones in this sample may be carry-over from other donors' samples. This CDR3 is CASSLEGPASTDTQYF. DNA of the CDR3: TGTGCCAGCAGCTTAGAGGGGCCAGCTAGCACAGATACGCAGTATTTT.